This paragraph covers one T cell receptor beta chain sequence. Described time point: blood 2 weeks post-SBRT. The treatment is: 15 Gy SBRT to primary tumor, nephrectomy 4 weeks later. This record belongs to a study of radiation and T cells in renal cell carcinoma. The CDR3 consists of 16 residues. The germline V gene encodes CDR1 MNHEY and CDR2 SVGAGI. V dropped 2 bases and J dropped 5 bases, with 18 bases sitting between them. Profiled with immunoSEQ multiplex PCR; TCRdb holds only in-frame clones, not every one. The sample carries 100,000 to 150,000 clones, around four fifths recorded once. The genes are TRBV6-5 and TRBJ1-2; no reliable D call. The starting material was blood, obtained from a patient whose treatment included radiotherapy and nephrectomy. The sequence derives from a woman in her sixties or seventies with renal cell carcinoma. The CDR3 DNA reads TGTGCCAGCAGTTACCTTCTCCCAGCTGCGAGTTATGGCTACACCTTC. This gives the protein CASSYLLPAASYGYTF.